The clone carrying this T cell receptor beta chain has a single count. Its antigen is undetermined. The data are from a study of identical twins. Overall study results and limits: There were fewer insertions in abundant cord blood beta clonotypes, but memory repertoires showed no such pattern. Donors were not followed over many years; analysis was cross-sectional.

A template switching step contributed a universal primer site, while unique molecular identifiers were present in the cDNA. TCRdb used MiXCR to reprocess the 5' RACE reads, holding one entry per CDR3 protein. Of around 250,000 distinct CDR3 sequences in the sample, roughly 12% were seen once. The length of the CDR3 is 19 residues. V was pared by 0 bases and J by 1 base, with 16 bases between. Germline CDR1 is LGHNA and CDR2 is YSLEER. The same data also went into a second study, on yellow fever vaccine responses in identical twins. According to that study: Reportedly, the response of twins' T cells to the vaccine seemed partly convergent, partly personalized.

The TCR comes from a woman aged 18-29 years in good health. Sequences were obtained from memory (CD45RO+) T cells sorted from blood. The J gene is TRBJ2-6, the V gene TRBV4-3; D is uncertain. The CDR3 nucleotides read TGCGCCAGCAGCCAAGATGAAGCCTTTGTCTCTTCTGGGGCCAACGTCCTGACTTTC. This sequence encodes CASSQDEAFVSSGANVLTF.